The present T cell receptor beta chain was sequenced within a study of blood T cell repertoires in COVID-19. Study information: Whether acute or convalescent, the COVID-19 samples came from the United States, Italy and Spain. Nucleic acid was either cDNA or gDNA, and it came from T cells, B-cell-depleted T cells, or PBMCs.

Per the original data handling: The assay estimated nucleated cells by amplifying reference gene primers. Method: immunoSEQ multiplex PCR; TCRdb's copy keeps in-frame clones and lacks some. V, J and clone size were drawn from that table, and D and trimming were deduced from the DNA. This repertoire shows fewer than 350,000 clones, over 80% found once; its top ten account for approximately 3.8%. Germline V gives CDR1 SQVTM, CDR2 ANQGSEA. This CDR3 region has 12 residues. V was pared by 5 bases and J by 4 bases, with 11 bases between. This receptor was taken from a woman between 50 and 59 years old with active or convalescent COVID-19. Sequenced material: peripheral blood. The rearrangement links TRBV29-1 to TRBJ1-1; D is uncertain. The CDR3 loop is CSVREVGTEAFF. CDR3 bases: TGCAGCGTTCGGGAAGTGGGCACTGAAGCTTTCTTT.